The 20 T cell receptor beta chains below come from one sample, sequenced in a study of Graves' ophthalmopathy and Graves' hyperthyroidism listed by TCRdb under 2018. These reads were obtained on an Illumina HiSeq 2000. TCR beta CDR3 regions were amplified from RNA transcripts for repertoire sequencing. A first-round RT-PCR used HTBI primers with the Qiagen OneStep RT-PCR kit, followed by a second-round multiplex PCR, size selection and purification. In TCRdb, the public reads were trimmed at Q25 with fastp and aligned with MiXCR, with productive beta chains retained. When rows share a CDR3 protein, they turn into one entry using the most common DNA and genes. For this sample there are more than 1,000,000 distinct CDR3 sequences; 35% to 45% appear just once. The leading ten clones occupy approximately 10% of the sample. Source material: peripheral blood or thyroid tissue (not recorded which). The receptors here all came from an adult man with Graves' hyperthyroidism.

This clonotype was recorded a few times. The rearrangement links TRBV20-1 to TRBJ1-5; 9 nucleotides align to TRBD1. Per the germline V gene, CDR1 is DFQATT and CDR2 is SNEGSKA (reference sequence). The trim removed 0 bases at V and 3 bases at J, leaving 6 bases unmatched. The CDR3 is 16 amino acids. Here the CDR3 reads CSARDPGQGSNQPQHF. The CDR3 DNA is TGCAGTGCTAGAGACCCGGGACAGGGTTCCAATCAGCCCCAGCATTTT.

The chain carries TRBV3-1 and TRBJ2-6, with a tentative D call TRBD1 (6 bases). The germline V and J ends were trimmed by 6 bases and 0 bases, with 9 bases remaining between them. This CDR3 has 15 amino acids. The germline V gene has CDR1 LGHDT and CDR2 YNNKEL (reference sequence). CDR3 sequence (DNA): TGTGCCAGCAGACAGGGTCTCTCTGGGGCCAACGTCCTGACTTTC. Protein: CASRQGLSGANVLTF.

This clonotype was found a few times. The chain has TRBV12-3 or TRBV12-4 and TRBJ2-7, with D possibly TRBD1 on 6 matching bases. The CDR3 consists of 17 residues. V lost 3 bases and J 7 bases, leaving 25 bases between the germline ends. The CDR3: CASSFSPRDKQLIEQYF. The CDR3 nucleotides read TGTGCCAGCAGTTTCTCGCCCCGGGACAAACAGTTAATAGAGCAGTACTTC.

This clonotype was found many times. The chain carries TRBV25-1 and TRBJ2-5; D is uncertain. The CDR3 length is 14 residues. V lost 3 bases to trimming and J lost 3 bases, with 11 bases between them. In germline, CDR1 is MGHDK, CDR2 SYGVNS. The CDR3 region is CASSDGRIKETQYF. The CDR3 nucleotides are TGTGCCAGCAGTGACGGACGGATCAAAGAGACCCAGTACTTC.

The chain's CDR3 is CASSVTGQSANYGYTF. The CDR3 nucleotides read TGTGCCAGCAGCGTAACGGGACAGTCAGCTAACTATGGCTACACCTTC. The chain couples TRBV9 to TRBJ1-2; TRBD1 matches 7 bases. Germline V lookup: CDR1 SGDLS, CDR2 YYNGEE. The CDR3 consists of 16 residues. The V segment lost 1 base and the J segment 0 bases; nucleotides outside the gene matches: 6.

This chain joins TRBV10-3 and TRBJ2-7; D is possibly TRBD1 (7 bases). V dropped 4 bases and J dropped 4 bases, with 26 bases sitting between them. This CDR3 has 18 amino acids. Germline V gene data show CDR1 as ENHRY and CDR2 as SYGVKD. CDR3 nucleotides: TGTGCCATCAGTGCTAGAGACGCCCAGGGGGGTTCAGGTTACGAGCAGTACTTC. Residues: CAISARDAQGGSGYEQYF.

V and J are TRBV19 and TRBJ2-5; 7 positions match TRBD1. There are 16 residues in the CDR3. The V segment lost 3 bases and the J segment 2 bases; nucleotides outside the gene matches: 9. The germline CDR1 and CDR2 sequences are LNHDA and SQIVND (reference sequence). CDR3 sequence: CASSIIGTVEQETQYF. CDR3 DNA: TGTGCCAGTAGTATTATCGGGACAGTAGAACAAGAGACCCAGTACTTC.

This clonotype was counted only a few times. The chain joins TRBV24-1 to TRBJ2-5, with D perhaps TRBD1 (6 bases). Trimming removed 1 base at V and 5 bases at J, with 13 bases between. The CDR3 has 15 amino acids. Germline V gene lookup returns CDR1 KGHDR and CDR2 SFDVKD. The CDR3 sequence is CATSDFGTGMETQYF. As DNA, the CDR3 is TGTGCCACCAGTGATTTTGGAACAGGGATGGAGACCCAGTACTTC.

The V and J genes are TRBV28 and TRBJ2-7; D is perhaps TRBD2 (6 bases). V was cut by 6 bases and J by 6 bases, with 9 bases left in between. Looked up from germline, CDR1 is MDHEN and CDR2 is SYDVKM. The length of the CDR3 is 11 residues. Here the CDR3 reads CASRGRPEQYF. As DNA, the CDR3 is TGTGCCAGCAGGGGGAGGCCCGAGCAGTACTTC.

Regarding this clonotype: Given a much more abundant clone one base away, this may be a read error. The chain recombines TRBV15 with TRBJ2-7; possible D gene TRBD1, 6 bases. There are 14 residues in the CDR3. The V end lost 1 base, the J end lost 3 bases, and 10 bases lay between the germline ends. Germline assignment: CDR1 LNHNV and CDR2 YYDKDF (reference sequence). CDR3 DNA sequence: TGTGCCACCAGCAGAGTCACAGGGAGCTACGAGCAGTACTTC. Its protein product is CATSRVTGSYEQYF.

In DNA form, the CDR3 reads TGCAGTGCTAGTCAGTCTAGTCCATCCGAGCAGTACTTC. Translated, it gives CSASQSSPSEQYF. V and J are TRBV20-1 and TRBJ2-7; D unresolved. The CDR3 loop spans 13 amino acids. Trimming removed 3 bases from V and 6 bases from J, with 15 bases in between. CDR1 and CDR2 (germline): DFQATT, SNEGSKA (reference sequence).

As regards this clonotype: Just one base apart from a much larger clone, this may be a read error. V usage is TRBV7-6 and J usage is TRBJ1-1; TRBD1 aligns across 7 bases. The CDR3 extends over 14 amino acids. The V segment lost 6 bases and the J segment 0 bases; nucleotides outside the gene matches: 4. Looked up from germline, CDR1 is SGHVS and CDR2 is FNYEAQ. The CDR3 nucleotides are TGTGCCAGCAGAGAAGGGACAGTGAACACTGAAGCTTTCTTT. It codes for CASREGTVNTEAFF.

The chain links TRBV7-9 to TRBJ2-7; 7 positions agree with TRBD2. Trimming at V came to 4 bases and at J to 0 bases, leaving 3 bases not matched to a gene. Germline CDR1 is SEHNR and CDR2 is FQNEAQ (reference sequence). CDR3 length equals 14 residues. For the CDR3, the DNA is TGTGCCAGCAGCTCCCAGCGGGGCTCCTACGAGCAGTACTTC. Its translation: CASSSQRGSYEQYF.

The chain is built from TRBV19 and TRBJ1-2; D unresolved. Germline V gene data show CDR1 as LNHDA and CDR2 as SQIVND (reference sequence). Trimming pared 7 bases from V and 6 bases from J, leaving 15 bases between. This CDR3 has 13 residues. In DNA form, the CDR3 reads TGTGCCAGTAACTGCTTTGAGAGTGATGGCTACACCTTC. Protein sequence: CASNCFESDGYTF.

In the case of this clonotype: Just one base apart from a much larger clone, this may be a read error. This chain links TRBV25-1 with TRBJ1-2; tentative D call: TRBD1 (5 bases). The CDR3 is 14 residues long. Germline V CDR1 and CDR2: MGHDK, SYGVNS. The CDR3 sequence is CASSIAGMDYGFTF. CDR3 sequence (DNA): TGTGCCAGTAGTATAGCAGGGATGGACTATGGCTTCACCTTC.

V gene TRBV29-1 combines with J gene TRBJ2-7; 7 bases are a match to TRBD1. Germline trimming cut 4 bases from V and 0 bases from J; bases unmatched to any gene: 6. This CDR3 comprises 14 residues. CDR1 SQVTM and CDR2 ANQGSEA come from the germline V gene. CDR3 region: CSVVPGQSSYEQYF. Here the CDR3 DNA reads TGCAGCGTTGTACCGGGACAGAGCTCCTACGAGCAGTACTTC.

The J gene is TRBJ1-2, the V gene TRBV29-1; the D gene is possibly TRBD1 (5 bases). Between the trimmed V and J ends, which lost 8 bases and 0 bases, there was a span of 13 bases. This CDR3 is 13 amino acids long. Per germline, CDR1 SQVTM and CDR2 ANQGSEA. The CDR3 DNA sequence: TGCAGCTTGGTGCCAGGGACTAACTATGGCTACACCTTC. Amino acids: CSLVPGTNYGYTF.

This clonotype occurred many times. The chain carries TRBV7-2 and TRBJ1-1, with D unclear. Trimming removed 5 bases from V and 1 base from J, with 8 bases in between. The germline gives CDR1 SGHTA, CDR2 FQGNSA. This CDR3 has 13 residues. The CDR3, as DNA: TGTGCCAGCAGCACCGCACCGAACACTGAAGCTTTCTTT. This sequence encodes CASSTAPNTEAFF.

This clonotype has a handful of counts. The rearrangement uses TRBV4-1 and TRBJ2-2; D call uncertain. With 6 bases removed from V and 1 base from J, the gap between germline ends came to 9 bases. The CDR3 has 14 residues. Germline CDR1 reads MGHRA; CDR2 reads YSYEKL. CDR3: CASSPAQNTGELFF. CDR3 nucleotide sequence: TGCGCCAGCAGTCCGGCCCAGAACACCGGGGAGCTGTTTTTT.

This clonotype was observed at least ten times. In DNA, the CDR3 is TGTGCCAGCAGTGAACTTTGGGCAGGTGGCTACACCTTC. It yields the protein CASSELWAGGYTF. The chain couples TRBV2 to TRBJ1-2; D remains unclear. The germline V gene encodes CDR1 SNHLY and CDR2 FYNNEI. V lost 2 bases, J lost 7 bases, and 11 bases lay in between. CDR3 length: 13 residues.